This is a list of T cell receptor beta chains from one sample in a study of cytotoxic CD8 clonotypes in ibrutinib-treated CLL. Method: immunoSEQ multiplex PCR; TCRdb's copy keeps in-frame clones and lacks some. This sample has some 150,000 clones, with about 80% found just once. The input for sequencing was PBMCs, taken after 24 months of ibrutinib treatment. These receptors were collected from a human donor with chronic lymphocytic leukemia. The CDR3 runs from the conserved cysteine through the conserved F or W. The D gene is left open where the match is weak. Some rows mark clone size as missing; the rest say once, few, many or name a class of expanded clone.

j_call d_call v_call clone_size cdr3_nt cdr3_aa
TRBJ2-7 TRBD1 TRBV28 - TGTGCCAGCAGTTTATCCCTGACAGGGGGATTTTACGAGCAGTACTTC CASSLSLTGGFYEQYF
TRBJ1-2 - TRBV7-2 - TGTGCCAGCACCCCGGAACCCTATGGCTACACCTTC CASTPEPYGYTF
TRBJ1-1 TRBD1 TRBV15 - TGTGCCACCAGCCGACAGGGGAACACTGAAGCTTTCTTT CATSRQGNTEAFF
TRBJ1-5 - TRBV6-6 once TGTGCCAGCAGTTACCGGGCGGATTTCCAGCCCCAGCATTTT CASSYRADFQPQHF
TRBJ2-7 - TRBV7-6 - TGTGCCAGCAGCCCCACAGGGTGGGGACCTTACGAGCAGTACTTC CASSPTGWGPYEQYF
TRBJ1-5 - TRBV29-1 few TGCAGCGTTGGGTGGCAAGCTGGCCAGCCCCAGCATTTT CSVGWQAGQPQHF
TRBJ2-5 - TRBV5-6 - TGTGCCAGCAGCCCCGGGACGGAGACCCAGTACTTC CASSPGTETQYF
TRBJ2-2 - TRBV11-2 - TGTGCCAGCAGCTTGATGGTCACCGGGGAGCTGTTTTTT CASSLMVTGELFF
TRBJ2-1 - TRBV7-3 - TGTGCCAGCAGCCGGGCCTTGGGATACAATGAGCAGTTCTTC CASSRALGYNEQFF
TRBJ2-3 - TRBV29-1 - TGCAGCGTTGCCCCTTCCCGGGATACGCAGTATTTT CSVAPSRDTQYF
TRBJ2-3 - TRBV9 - TGTGCCAGCAGCGTAGGTAGCCGGGCAGATACGCAGTATTTT CASSVGSRADTQYF
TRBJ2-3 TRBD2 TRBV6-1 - TGTGCCAGCAGTGCGGGACTAGCGGGCCGGGACACAGATACGCAGTATTTT CASSAGLAGRDTDTQYF
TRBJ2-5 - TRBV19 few TGTGCCAGTAGTAACGGATTTTGGGAGACCCAGTACTTC CASSNGFWETQYF
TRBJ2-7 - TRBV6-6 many TGTGCCAGCAGGTTGTCGGGGGTCACCTACGAGCAGTACTTC CASRLSGVTYEQYF
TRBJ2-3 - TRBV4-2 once TGTGCCAGCAGCCAAGATGAGAGAGGTACGCAGTATTTT CASSQDERGTQYF
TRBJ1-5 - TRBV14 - TGTGCCAGCAGTCTTTATGTGGATCAGCCCCAGCATTTT CASSLYVDQPQHF
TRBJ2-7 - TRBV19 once TGTGCCAGTAGTATAGGGACCGCGCAGGACGAGCAGTACTTC CASSIGTAQDEQYF
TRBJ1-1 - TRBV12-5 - TGTGCTAGTGGTGGCCAGTCGGGCACTGAAGCTTTCTTT CASGGQSGTEAFF
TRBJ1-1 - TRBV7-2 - TGTGCCAGCAGCTTTGGGACGCTTAATGAAGCTTTCTTT CASSFGTLNEAFF
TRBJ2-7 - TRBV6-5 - TGTGCCAGCAGCCAAAGGGTTTCCTCCTACGAGCAGTACTTC CASSQRVSSYEQYF
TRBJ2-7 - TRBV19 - TGTGCCAGTAGTATAGATTCCAACTACGAGCAGTACTTC CASSIDSNYEQYF
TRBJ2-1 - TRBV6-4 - TGTGCCAGCAGTGACCGGACGAATGGGAACAATGAGCAGTTCTTC CASSDRTNGNNEQFF
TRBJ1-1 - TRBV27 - TGTGCCAGCAGTTTAGGTGGGCAGGGAGGCACTGAAGCTTTCTTT CASSLGGQGGTEAFF
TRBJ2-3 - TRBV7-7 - TGTGCCAGCAGCCAATGGGGCGGGCGGGGAGATACGCAGTATTTT CASSQWGGRGDTQYF
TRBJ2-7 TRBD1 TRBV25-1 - TGTGCCAGCAACCGACAGGGAGAGGTCCTAGACCACGAGCAGTACTTC CASNRQGEVLDHEQYF
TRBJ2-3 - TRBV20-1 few TGCAGTGCCGGAACTGGAGATACGCAGTATTTT CSAGTGDTQYF
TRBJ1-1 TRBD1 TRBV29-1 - TGCAGCGTTGTAGGGACAGGATACGCTTTCTTT CSVVGTGYAFF
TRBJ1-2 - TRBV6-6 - TGTGCCAGCACGGAGGGACCCCTCTATGGCTACACCTTC CASTEGPLYGYTF